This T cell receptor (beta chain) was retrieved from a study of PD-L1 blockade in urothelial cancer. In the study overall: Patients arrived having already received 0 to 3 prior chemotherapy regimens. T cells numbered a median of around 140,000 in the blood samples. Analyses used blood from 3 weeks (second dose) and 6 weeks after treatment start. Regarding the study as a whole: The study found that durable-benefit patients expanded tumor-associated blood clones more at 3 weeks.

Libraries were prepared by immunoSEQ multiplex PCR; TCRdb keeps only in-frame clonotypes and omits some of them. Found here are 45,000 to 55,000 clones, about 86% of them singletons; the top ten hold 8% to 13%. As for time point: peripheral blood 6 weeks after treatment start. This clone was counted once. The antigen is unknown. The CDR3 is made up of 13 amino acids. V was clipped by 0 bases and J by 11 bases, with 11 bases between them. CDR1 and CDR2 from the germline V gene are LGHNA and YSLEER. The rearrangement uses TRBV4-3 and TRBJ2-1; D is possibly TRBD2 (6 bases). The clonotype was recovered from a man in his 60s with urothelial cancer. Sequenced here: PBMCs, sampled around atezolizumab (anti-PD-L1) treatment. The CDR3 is CASSQDRTTKQFF. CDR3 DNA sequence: TGCGCCAGCAGCCAAGACCGGACTACCAAGCAGTTCTTC.